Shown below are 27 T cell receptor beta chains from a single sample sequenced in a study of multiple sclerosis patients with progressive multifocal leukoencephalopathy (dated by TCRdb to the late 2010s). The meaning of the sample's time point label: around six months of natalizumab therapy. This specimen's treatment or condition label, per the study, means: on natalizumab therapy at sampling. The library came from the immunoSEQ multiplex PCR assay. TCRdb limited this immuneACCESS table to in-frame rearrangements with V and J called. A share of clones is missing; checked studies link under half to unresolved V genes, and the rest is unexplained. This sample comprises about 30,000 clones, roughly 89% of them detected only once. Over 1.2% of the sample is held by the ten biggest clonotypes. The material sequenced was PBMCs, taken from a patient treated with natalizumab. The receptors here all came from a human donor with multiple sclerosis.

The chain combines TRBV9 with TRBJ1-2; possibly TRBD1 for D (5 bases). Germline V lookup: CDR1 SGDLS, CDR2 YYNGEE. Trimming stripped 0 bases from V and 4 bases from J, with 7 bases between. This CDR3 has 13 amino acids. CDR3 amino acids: CASSVVGGYGYTF. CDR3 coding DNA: TGTGCCAGCAGCGTAGTCGGGGGCTATGGCTACACCTTC.

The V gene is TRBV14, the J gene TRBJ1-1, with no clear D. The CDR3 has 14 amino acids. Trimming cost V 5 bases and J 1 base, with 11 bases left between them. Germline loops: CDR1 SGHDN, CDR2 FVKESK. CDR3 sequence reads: CASSLGRPNTEAFF. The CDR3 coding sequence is TGTGCCAGCAGCTTAGGGAGACCGAACACTGAAGCTTTCTTT.

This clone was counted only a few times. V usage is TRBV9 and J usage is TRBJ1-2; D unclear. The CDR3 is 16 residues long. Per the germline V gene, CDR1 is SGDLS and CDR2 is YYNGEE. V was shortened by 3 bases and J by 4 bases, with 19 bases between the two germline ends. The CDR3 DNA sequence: TGTGCCAGCAGCGGCGGGTCGGCCGGAACATCCTATGGCTACACCTTC. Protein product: CASSGGSAGTSYGYTF.

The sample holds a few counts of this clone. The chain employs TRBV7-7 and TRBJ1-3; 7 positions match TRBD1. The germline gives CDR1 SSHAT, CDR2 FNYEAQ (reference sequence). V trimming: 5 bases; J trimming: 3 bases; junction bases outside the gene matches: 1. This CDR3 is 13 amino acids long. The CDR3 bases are TGTGCCAGCAGCCGGGACAGTGGAAACACCATATATTTT. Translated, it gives CASSRDSGNTIYF. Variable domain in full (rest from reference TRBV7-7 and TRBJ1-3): GAGVSQSPRYKVTKRGQDVTLRCDPISSHATLYWYQQALGQGPEFLTYFNYEAQPDKSGLPSDRFSAERPEGSISTLTIQRTEQRDSAMYRCASSRDSGNTIYFGEGSWLTVV.

CDR3 amino acids: CASRSLAGGARTDTQYF. CDR3 DNA sequence: TGCGCCAGCCGGAGTCTGGCGGGAGGGGCGCGCACAGATACGCAGTATTTT. The chain has TRBV10-2 and TRBJ2-3, with 9 bases identical to TRBD2. The CDR3 is 17 amino acids. The trim removed 8 bases at V and 1 base at J, leaving 13 bases unmatched. Germline V CDR1 and CDR2: WSHSY, SAAADI.

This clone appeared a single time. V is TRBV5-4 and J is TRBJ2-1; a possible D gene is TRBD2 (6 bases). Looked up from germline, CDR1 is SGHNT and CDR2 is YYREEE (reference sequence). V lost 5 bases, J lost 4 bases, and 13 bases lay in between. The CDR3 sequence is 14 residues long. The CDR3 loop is CASRRTGRYNEQFF. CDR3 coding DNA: TGTGCCAGCAGGCGAACCGGGAGATACAATGAGCAGTTCTTC.

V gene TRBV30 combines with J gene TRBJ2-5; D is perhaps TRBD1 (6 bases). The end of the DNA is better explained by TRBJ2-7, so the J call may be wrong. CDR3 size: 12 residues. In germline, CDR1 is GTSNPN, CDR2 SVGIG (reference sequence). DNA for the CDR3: TGTGCCTGGCAACAGGGCACCTACGAGCAGTACTTC. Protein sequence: CAWQQGTYEQYF.

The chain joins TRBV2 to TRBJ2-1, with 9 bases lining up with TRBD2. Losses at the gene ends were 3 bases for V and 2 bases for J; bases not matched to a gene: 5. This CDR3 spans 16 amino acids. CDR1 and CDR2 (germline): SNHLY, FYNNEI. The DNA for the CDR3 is TGTGCCAGCAGTGACACCAGCGGGAGGCCCTACAATGAGCAGTTCTTC. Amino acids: CASSDTSGRPYNEQFF.

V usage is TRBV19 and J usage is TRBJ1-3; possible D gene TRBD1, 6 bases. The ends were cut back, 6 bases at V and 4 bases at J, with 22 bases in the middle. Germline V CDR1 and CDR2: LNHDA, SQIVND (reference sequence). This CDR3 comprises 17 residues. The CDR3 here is CASSAGPGGPLGNTIYF. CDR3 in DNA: TGTGCCAGTAGCGCGGGACCGGGGGGCCCTCTGGGAAACACCATATATTTT.

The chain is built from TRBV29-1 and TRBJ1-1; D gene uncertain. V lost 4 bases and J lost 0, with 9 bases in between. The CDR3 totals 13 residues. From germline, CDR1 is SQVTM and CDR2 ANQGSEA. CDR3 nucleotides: TGCAGCGTTGTGAGGGAGTTGAACACTGAAGCTTTCTTT. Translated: CSVVRELNTEAFF.

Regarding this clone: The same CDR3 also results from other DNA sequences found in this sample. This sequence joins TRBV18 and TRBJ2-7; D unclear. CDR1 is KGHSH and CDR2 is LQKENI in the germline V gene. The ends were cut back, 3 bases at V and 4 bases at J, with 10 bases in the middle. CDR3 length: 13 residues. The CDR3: CASSPPRHYEQYF. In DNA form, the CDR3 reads TGTGCCAGCTCACCCCCCCGGCATTACGAGCAGTACTTC.

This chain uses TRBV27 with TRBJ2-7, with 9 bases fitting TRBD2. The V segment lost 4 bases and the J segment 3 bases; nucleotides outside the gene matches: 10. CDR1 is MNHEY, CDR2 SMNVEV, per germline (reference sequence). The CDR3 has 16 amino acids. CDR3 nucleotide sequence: TGTGCCAGCAGTTCCCTCCTAGCGGGAAGTTACTACGAGCAGTACTTC. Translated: CASSSLLAGSYYEQYF.

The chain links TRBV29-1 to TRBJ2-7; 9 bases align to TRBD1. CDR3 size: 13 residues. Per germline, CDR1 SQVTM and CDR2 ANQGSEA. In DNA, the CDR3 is TGCAACGTCCCCGGGACAGGGCCTTTCCAGCAGTACTTC. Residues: CNVPGTGPFQQYF.

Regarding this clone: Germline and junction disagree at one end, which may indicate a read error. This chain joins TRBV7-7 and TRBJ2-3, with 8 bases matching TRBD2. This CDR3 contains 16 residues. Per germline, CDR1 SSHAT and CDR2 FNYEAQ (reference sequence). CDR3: CASSPYSGGHTDTQYF. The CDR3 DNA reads TGTGCTAGCAGCCCCTACTCGGGAGGGCACACAGATACGCAGTATTTT.

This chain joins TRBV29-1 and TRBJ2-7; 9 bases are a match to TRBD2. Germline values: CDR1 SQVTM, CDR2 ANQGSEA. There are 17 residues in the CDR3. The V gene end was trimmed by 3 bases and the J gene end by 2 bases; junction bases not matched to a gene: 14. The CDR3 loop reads CSVDGLVSSGTTYEQYF. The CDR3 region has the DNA TGCAGCGTTGATGGGCTAGTTTCTAGCGGGACTACCTACGAGCAGTACTTC.

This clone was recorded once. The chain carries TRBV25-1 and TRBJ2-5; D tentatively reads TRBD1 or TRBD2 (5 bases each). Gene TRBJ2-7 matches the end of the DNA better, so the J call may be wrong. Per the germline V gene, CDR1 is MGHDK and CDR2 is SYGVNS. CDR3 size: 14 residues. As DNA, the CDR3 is TGTGCCAGCACCCGGGACGGCGCTACCTACGAGCAGTACTTC. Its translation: CASTRDGATYEQYF.

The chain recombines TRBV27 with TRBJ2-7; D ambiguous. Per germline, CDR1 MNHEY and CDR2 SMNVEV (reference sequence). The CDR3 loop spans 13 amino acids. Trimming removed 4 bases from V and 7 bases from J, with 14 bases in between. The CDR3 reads CASSSTAAGEQYF. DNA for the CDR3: TGTGCCAGCAGTTCGACGGCCGCTGGGGAGCAGTACTTC.

The DNA for the CDR3 is TGTGCCAGCAGCCAGATTGGGGTCACAGATACGCAGTATTTT. This sequence encodes CASSQIGVTDTQYF. The chain links TRBV27 to TRBJ2-3; D remains ambiguous. The germline gives CDR1 MNHEY, CDR2 SMNVEV (reference sequence). Trimming removed 6 bases from V and 2 bases from J, with 12 bases in between. The CDR3 loop spans 14 amino acids.

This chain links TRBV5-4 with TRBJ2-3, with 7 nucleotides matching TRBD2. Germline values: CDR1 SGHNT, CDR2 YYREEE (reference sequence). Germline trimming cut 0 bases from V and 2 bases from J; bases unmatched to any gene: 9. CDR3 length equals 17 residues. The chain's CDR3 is CASSLGSLAVLTDTQYF. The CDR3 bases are TGTGCCAGCAGCTTGGGGTCGCTAGCGGTCCTCACAGATACGCAGTATTTT.

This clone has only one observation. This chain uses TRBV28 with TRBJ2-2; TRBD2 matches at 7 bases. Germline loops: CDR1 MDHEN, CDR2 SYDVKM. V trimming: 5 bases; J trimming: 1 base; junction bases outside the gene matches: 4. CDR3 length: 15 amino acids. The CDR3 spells CASSPERENTGELFF. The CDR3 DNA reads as TGTGCCAGCAGTCCCGAGCGGGAGAACACCGGGGAGCTGTTTTTT.

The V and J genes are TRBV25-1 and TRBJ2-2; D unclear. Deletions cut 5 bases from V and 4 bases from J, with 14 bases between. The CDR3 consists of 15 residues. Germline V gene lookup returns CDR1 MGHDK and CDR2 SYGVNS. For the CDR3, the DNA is TGTGCCAGCAGTCTAGGTAGGGTCGGCACCGGGGAGCTGTTTTTT. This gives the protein CASSLGRVGTGELFF.

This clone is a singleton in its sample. CDR3 in amino acids: CASSLEAGPYNEQFF. The DNA of the CDR3 is TGTGCCAGCAGCTTAGAGGCGGGGCCCTACAATGAGCAGTTCTTC. This chain connects TRBV11-2 to TRBJ2-1; D perhaps matches TRBD2 (6 bases). The CDR3 consists of 15 residues. V lost 0 bases to trimming and J lost 2 bases, with 8 bases between them. Per the germline V gene, CDR1 is SGHAT and CDR2 is FQNNGV.

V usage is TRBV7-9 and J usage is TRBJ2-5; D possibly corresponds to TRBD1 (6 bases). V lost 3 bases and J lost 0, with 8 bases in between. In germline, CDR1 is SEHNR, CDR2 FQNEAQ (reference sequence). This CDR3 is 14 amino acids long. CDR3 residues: CASSFTGYQETQYF. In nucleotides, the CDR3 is TGTGCCAGCAGCTTCACAGGGTACCAAGAGACCCAGTACTTC.

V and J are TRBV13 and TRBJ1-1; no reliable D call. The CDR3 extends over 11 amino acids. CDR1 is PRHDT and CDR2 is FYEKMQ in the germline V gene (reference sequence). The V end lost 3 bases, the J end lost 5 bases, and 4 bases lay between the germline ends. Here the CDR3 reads CASSLGTEAFF. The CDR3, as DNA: TGTGCCAGCAGCTTGGGGACTGAAGCTTTCTTT.

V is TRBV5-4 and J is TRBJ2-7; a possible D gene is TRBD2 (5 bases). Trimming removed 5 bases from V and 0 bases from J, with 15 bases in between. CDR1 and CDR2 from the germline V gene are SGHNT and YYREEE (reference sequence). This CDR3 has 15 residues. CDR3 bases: TGTGCCAGCAGTCTCCGTGAGGGAAGCTCCTACGAGCAGTACTTC. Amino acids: CASSLREGSSYEQYF.

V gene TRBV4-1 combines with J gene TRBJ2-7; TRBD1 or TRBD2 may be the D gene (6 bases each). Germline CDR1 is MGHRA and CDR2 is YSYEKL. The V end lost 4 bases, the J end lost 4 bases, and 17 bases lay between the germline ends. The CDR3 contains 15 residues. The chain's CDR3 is CASSPLEGGEYEQYF. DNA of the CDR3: TGCGCCAGCAGCCCTCTGGAGGGGGGCGAGTACGAGCAGTACTTC.

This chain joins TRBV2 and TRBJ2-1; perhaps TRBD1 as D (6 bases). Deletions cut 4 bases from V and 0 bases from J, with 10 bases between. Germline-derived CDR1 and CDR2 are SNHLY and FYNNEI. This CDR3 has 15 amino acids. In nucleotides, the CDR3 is TGTGCCAGCAGTGGTCAGGGGAGCTCCTACAATGAGCAGTTCTTC. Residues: CASSGQGSSYNEQFF.